A single sample gave rise to the 2 T cell receptor beta chains below, sequenced in a study of blood T cells in healthy people across ages. A sample-barcoded 5' primer and a J-beta primer mix were used in a second PCR of roughly 7 to 11 cycles. TCRdb passed the 5' RACE reads through MiXCR, listing each CDR3 protein once. The sample holds 980,000 or so distinct CDR3 sequences, under 50% seen once. The sequencing input was blood. All receptors derive from a young man in good health.

The chain is built from TRBV29-1 and TRBJ2-7, with 10 bases aligning to TRBD1. The CDR3 length is 16 residues. V gave up 6 bases and J gave up 2 bases; unmatched junction bases: 13. Per the germline V gene, CDR1 is SQVTM and CDR2 is ANQGSEA. CDR3 nucleotide sequence: TGCAGCGTGTCGGGACAGGGGCAAAAAGACCCCTACGAGCAGTACTTC. Protein product: CSVSGQGQKDPYEQYF.

About this clonotype: A read error may account for a junction end that differs from germline. The chain joins TRBV29-1 to TRBJ1-2; unclear D gene. Germline assignment: CDR1 SQVTM and CDR2 ANQGSEA. The CDR3 consists of 14 residues. The chain's CDR3 is CSVEFPGNNDGYTF. CDR3 bases: TGCAGCGTTGAATTCCCGGGGAATAACGATGGCTACACCTTC.